This TCR beta chain was identified during a study of blood T cell repertoires in COVID-19. Background on the study: Acute and convalescent COVID-19 specimens originated in the United States, Italy and Spain. T cells, B-cell-depleted T cells, or PBMCs provided the cDNA or gDNA that served as material.

This table comes from immunoSEQ multiplex PCR, and its TCRdb copy is limited to in-frame clones, with some not included. The sample shows fewer than 500,000 clones, over 65% of them seen only once. This CDR3 has 13 residues. CDR1 is LGHNT, CDR2 FRNRAP, per germline. The V end lost 3 bases, the J end lost 8 bases, and 13 bases lay between the germline ends. Sequenced material: peripheral blood. The sequence was collected from a human donor with acute or convalescent COVID-19. The donor label of this sample is uncertain. V is TRBV12-5 and J is TRBJ1-2, with D possibly TRBD1 on 5 matching bases. CDR3 sequence (DNA): TGTGCTAGTGGTTTATGGGGGGATGGGGGCTACACCTTC. Translated: CASGLWGDGGYTF.